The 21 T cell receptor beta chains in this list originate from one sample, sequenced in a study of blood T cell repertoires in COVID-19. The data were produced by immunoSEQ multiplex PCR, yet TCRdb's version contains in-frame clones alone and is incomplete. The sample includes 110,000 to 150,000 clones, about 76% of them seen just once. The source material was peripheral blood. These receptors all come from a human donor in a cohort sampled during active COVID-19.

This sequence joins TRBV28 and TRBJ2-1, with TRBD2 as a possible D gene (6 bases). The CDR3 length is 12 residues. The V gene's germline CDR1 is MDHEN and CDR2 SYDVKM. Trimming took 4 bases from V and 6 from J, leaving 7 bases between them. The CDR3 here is CASSSTSNEQFF. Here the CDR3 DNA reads TGTGCCAGCAGTTCGACTAGCAATGAGCAGTTCTTC.

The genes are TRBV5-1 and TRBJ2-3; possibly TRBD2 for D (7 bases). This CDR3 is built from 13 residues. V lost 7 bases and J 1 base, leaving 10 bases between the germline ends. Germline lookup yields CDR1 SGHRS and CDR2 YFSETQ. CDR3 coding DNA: TGCGCCAGCGAGGGGGGGGGCACAGATACGCAGTATTTT. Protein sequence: CASEGGGTDTQYF.

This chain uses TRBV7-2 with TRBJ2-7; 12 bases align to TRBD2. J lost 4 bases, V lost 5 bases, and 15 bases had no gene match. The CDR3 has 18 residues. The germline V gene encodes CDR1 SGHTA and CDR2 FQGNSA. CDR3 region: CASSLPGLAGGPSYEQYF. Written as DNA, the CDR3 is TGTGCCAGCAGCCTCCCGGGGCTAGCGGGAGGGCCATCATACGAGCAGTACTTC.

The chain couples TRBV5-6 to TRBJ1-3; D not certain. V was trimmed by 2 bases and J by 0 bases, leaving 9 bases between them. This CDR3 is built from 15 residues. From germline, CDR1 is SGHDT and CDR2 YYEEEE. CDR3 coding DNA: TGTGCCAGCAGCTTTCGCAGTCGCTCTGGAAACACCATATATTTT. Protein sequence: CASSFRSRSGNTIYF.

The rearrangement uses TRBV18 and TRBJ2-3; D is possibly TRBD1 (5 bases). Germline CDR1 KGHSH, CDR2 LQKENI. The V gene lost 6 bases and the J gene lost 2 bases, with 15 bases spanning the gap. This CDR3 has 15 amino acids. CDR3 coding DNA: TGTGCCAGCTCCGTCCAGGGTGGGCTCACAGATACGCAGTATTTT. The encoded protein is CASSVQGGLTDTQYF.

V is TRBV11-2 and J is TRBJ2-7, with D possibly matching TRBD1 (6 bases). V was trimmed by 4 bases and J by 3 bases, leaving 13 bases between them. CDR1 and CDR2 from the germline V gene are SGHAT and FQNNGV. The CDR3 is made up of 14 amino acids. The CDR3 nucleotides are TGTGCCAGCAGCTCCGGGCCACAGGGCTACGAGCAGTACTTC. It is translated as CASSSGPQGYEQYF.

The CDR3 here is CAISESWAGAREQYF. The CDR3 nucleotides are TGTGCCATCAGTGAGTCCTGGGCGGGAGCAAGGGAGCAGTACTTC. The chain combines TRBV10-3 with TRBJ2-7; TRBD2 matches 7 bases. CDR1 ENHRY and CDR2 SYGVKD come from the germline V gene. This CDR3 is built from 15 residues. The V gene end was trimmed by 0 bases and the J gene end by 7 bases; junction bases not matched to a gene: 9.

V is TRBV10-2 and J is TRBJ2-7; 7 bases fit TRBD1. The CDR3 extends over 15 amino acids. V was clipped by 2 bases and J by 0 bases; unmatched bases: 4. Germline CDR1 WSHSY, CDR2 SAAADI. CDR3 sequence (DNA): TGCGCCAGCAGTGAGCCGGGACAGTCCTCCTACGAGCAGTACTTC. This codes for CASSEPGQSSYEQYF.

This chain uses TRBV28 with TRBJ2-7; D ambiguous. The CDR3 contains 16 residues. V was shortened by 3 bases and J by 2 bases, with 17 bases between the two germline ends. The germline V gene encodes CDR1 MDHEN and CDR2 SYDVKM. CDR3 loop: CASSFSPRNFTYEQYF. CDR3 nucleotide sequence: TGTGCCAGCAGTTTCTCCCCCCGAAACTTTACCTACGAGCAGTACTTC.

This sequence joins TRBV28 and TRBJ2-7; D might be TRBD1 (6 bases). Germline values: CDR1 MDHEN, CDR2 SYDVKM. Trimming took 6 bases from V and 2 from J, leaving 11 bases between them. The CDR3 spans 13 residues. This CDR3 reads CASRRTAAYEQYF. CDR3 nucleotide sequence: TGTGCCAGCAGACGGACAGCAGCCTACGAGCAGTACTTC.

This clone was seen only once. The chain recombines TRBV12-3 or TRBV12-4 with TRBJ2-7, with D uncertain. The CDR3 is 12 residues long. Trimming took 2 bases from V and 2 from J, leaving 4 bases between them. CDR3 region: CASSLPTYEQYF. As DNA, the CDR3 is TGTGCCAGCAGTTTACCCACCTACGAGCAGTACTTC.

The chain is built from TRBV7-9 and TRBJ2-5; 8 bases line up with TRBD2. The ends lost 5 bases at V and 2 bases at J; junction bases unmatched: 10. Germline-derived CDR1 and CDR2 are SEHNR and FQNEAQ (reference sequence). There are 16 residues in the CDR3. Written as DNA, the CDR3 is TGTGCCAGCAGCGCGGGACTAGTGGGCCTACAAGAGACCCAGTACTTC. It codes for CASSAGLVGLQETQYF. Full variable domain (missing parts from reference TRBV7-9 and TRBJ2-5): DTGVSQNPRHKITKRGQNVTFRCDPISEHNRLYWYRQTLGQGPEFLTYFQNEAQLEKSRLLSDRFSAERPKGSFSTLEIQRTEQGDSAMYLCASSAGLVGLQETQYFGPGTRLLVL.

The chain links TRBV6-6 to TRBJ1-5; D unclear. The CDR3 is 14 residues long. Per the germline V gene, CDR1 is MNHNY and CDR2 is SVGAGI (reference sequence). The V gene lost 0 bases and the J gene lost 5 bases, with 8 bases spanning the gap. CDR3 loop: CASSYSGGDQPQHF. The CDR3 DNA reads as TGTGCCAGCAGTTACTCCGGCGGCGATCAGCCCCAGCATTTT.

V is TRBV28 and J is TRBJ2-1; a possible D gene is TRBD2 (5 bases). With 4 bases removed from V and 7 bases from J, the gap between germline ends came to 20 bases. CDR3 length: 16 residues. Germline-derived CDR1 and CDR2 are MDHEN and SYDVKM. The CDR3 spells CASSSGSSRRLNEQFF. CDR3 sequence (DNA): TGTGCCAGCAGTTCAGGCTCCTCGAGGAGGCTAAATGAGCAGTTCTTC.

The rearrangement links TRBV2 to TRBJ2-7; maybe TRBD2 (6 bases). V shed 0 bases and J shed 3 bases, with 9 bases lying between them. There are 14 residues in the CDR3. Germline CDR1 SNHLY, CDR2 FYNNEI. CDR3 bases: TGTGCCAGCAGTGAAGCCGGGCGGGGCTACGAGCAGTACTTC. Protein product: CASSEAGRGYEQYF.

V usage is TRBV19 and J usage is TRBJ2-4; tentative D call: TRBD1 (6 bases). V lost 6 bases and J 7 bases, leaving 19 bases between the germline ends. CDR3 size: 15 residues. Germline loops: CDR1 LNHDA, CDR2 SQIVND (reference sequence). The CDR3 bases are TGTGCCAGTAGCCTAGGACAGAGCGCGTTGAACATTCAGTACTTC. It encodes CASSLGQSALNIQYF.

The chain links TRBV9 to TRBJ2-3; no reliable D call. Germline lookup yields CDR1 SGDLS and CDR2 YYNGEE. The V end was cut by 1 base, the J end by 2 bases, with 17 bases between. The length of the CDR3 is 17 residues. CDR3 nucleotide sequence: TGTGCCAGCAGCGTATCCACTAATACCCACGCCACAGATACGCAGTATTTT. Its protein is CASSVSTNTHATDTQYF. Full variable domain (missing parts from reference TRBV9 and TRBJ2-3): DSGVTQTPKHLITATGQRVTLRCSPRSGDLSVYWYQQSLDQGLQFLIQYYNGEERAKGNILERFSAQQFPDLHSELNLSSLELGDSALYFCASSVSTNTHATDTQYFGPGTRLTVL.

The CDR3, as DNA: TGTGCCACCAGTGAGGGAGGACAGGGGACAGAGACCCAGTACTTC. Residues: CATSEGGQGTETQYF. The gene calls are TRBV24-1 and TRBJ2-5, with 9 bases aligning to TRBD1. This CDR3 has 15 residues. Losses at the gene ends were 4 bases for V and 4 bases for J; bases not matched to a gene: 6. Germline V gene sequence: CDR1 KGHDR, CDR2 SFDVKD.

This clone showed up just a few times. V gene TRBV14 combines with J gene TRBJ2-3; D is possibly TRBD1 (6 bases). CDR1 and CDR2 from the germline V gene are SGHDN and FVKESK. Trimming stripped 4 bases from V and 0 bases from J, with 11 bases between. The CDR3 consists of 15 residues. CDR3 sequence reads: CASSLQGLSTDTQYF. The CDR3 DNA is TGTGCCAGCAGCCTACAGGGCCTGAGCACAGATACGCAGTATTTT.

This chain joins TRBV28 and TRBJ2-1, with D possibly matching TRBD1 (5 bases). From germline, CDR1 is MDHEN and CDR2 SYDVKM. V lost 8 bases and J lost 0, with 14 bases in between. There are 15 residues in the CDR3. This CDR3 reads CASASGSYSYNEQFF. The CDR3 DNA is TGTGCCAGCGCTTCAGGGTCTTACTCCTACAATGAGCAGTTCTTC.

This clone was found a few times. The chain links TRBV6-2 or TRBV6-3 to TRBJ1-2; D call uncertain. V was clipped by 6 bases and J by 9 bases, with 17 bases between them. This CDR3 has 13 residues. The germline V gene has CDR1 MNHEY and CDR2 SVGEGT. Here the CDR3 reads CASSLDWSGSYTF. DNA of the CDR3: TGTGCCAGCAGCCTGGACTGGAGTGGAAGCTACACCTTC.